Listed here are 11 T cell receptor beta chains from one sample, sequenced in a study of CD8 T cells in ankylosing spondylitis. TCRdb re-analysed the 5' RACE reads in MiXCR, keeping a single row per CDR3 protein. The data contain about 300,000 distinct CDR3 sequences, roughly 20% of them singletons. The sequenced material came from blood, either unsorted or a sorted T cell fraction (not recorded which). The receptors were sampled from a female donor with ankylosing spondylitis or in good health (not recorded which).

The CDR3 DNA reads as TGTGCCAGCAGCCTCACAGGGGTGAGGACAGATACGCAGTATTTT. Its translation: CASSLTGVRTDTQYF. The V gene is TRBV2, the J gene TRBJ2-3, with 7 nucleotides matching TRBD1. In germline, CDR1 is SNHLY, CDR2 FYNNEI. The CDR3 runs 15 residues. V lost 6 bases and J lost 3; bases outside the gene matches: 9.

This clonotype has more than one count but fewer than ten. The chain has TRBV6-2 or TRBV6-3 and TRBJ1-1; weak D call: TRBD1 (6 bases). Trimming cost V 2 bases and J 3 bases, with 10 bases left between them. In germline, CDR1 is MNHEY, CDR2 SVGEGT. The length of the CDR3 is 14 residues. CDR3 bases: TGTGCCAGCAGTTACGGGGGCGTAGACACTGAAGCTTTCTTT. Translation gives CASSYGGVDTEAFF.

The CDR3 is CASSLGLAEPNEQFF. CDR3 DNA: TGTGCCAGCAGCTTGGGACTAGCGGAACCCAATGAGCAGTTCTTC. J is TRBJ2-1 and V is TRBV11-3, with 11 bases identical to TRBD2. CDR3 length: 15 amino acids. CDR1 and CDR2 from the germline V gene are SGHNT and YENEEA. Trimming took 3 bases from V and 6 from J; bases not matched to a gene: 4.

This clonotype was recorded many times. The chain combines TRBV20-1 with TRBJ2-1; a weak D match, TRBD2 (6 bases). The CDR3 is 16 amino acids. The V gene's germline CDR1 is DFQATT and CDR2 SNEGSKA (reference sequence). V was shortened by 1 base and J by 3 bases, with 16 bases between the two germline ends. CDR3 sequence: CSARVALAANYNEQFF. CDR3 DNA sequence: TGCAGTGCTAGAGTGGCCTTAGCGGCTAACTACAATGAGCAGTTCTTC.

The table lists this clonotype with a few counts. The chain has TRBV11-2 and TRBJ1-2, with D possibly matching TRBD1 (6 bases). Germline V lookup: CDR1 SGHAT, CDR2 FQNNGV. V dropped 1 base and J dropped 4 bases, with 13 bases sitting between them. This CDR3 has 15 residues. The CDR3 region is CASSLAQGRAYGYTF. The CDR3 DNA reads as TGTGCCAGCAGCTTAGCACAGGGTCGGGCCTATGGCTACACCTTC.

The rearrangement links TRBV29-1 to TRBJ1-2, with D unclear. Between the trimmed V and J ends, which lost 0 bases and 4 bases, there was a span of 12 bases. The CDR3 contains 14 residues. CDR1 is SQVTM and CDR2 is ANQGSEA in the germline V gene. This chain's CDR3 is CSVEDRASFYGYTF. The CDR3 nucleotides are TGCAGCGTTGAAGATCGGGCCAGCTTCTATGGCTACACCTTC.

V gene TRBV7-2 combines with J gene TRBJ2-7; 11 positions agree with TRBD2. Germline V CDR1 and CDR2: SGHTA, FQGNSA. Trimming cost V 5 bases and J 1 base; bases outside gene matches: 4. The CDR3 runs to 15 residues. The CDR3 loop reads CASSPIAGGSYEQYF. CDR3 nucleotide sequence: TGTGCCAGCAGCCCTATAGCGGGAGGGTCCTACGAGCAGTACTTC.

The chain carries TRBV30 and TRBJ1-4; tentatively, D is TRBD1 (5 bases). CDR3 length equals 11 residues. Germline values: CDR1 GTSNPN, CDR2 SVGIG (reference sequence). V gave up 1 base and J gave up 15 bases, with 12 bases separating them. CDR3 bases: TGTGCCTGGAGTGGTAGACAGCGGATGTTTTTT. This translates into CAWSGRQRMFF.

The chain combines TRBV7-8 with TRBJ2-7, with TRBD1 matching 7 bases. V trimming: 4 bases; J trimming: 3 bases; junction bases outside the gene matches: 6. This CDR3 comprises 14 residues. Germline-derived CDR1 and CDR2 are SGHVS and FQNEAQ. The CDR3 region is CASSSDRAGYEQYF. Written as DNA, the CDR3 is TGTGCCAGCAGCTCCGACAGGGCGGGCTACGAGCAGTACTTC.

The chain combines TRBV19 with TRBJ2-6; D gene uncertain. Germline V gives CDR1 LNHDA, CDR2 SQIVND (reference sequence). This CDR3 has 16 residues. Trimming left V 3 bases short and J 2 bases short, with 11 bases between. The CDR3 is CASSILAGTGANVLTF. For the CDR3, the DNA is TGTGCCAGTAGTATCCTGGCAGGTACTGGGGCCAACGTCCTGACTTTC.

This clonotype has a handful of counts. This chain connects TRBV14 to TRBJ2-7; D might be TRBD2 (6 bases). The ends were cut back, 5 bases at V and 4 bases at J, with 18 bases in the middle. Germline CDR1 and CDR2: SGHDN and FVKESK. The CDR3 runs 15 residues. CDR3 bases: TGTGCCAGCAGCGAACAGACTAGAGGAATATACGAGCAGTACTTC. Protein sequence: CASSEQTRGIYEQYF.